This T cell receptor (beta chain) derives from a study of shared clonotypes between healthy human individuals (dated by TCRdb to 2020 to 2021). Regarding the research as a whole: The cohort comprised two women and three men aged 18 to 49 years. For each donor, CD4 naive and CD4 memory were each given three plates, CD8 naive was given two plates, and CD8 memory was given one plate. The study deeply sequenced blood TCR repertoires of about 5 healthy adults to estimate repertoire size and the extent of clonotype sharing between individuals. To increase sequencing depth and limit assay-specific biases, TCR repertoire library preparation and sequencing were carried out by different laboratories using diverse techniques. Between about 0.85 and 10 billion PBMCs per donor were obtained by leukapheresis.

Comments on this clone: Which antigen it targets is not known. Qualities for individual bases were not recorded, and no much larger clone is one base off.

Paper-wide results and their limitations: Larger estimated clonotype richness was generally found for naive subsets than for memory subsets. Approximately 5% of naive CD4, 3.5% of naive CD8, 2.3% of memory CD4, and 0.4% of memory CD8 clonotypes were shared across several donors. Sampling was restricted to blood, and TCR repertoires in tissue are likely to differ from TCR repertoires in blood. Compared with non-shared clonotypes, the clonotypes found in all four sorted-subset donors had higher generation probabilities. The small number of donors limited the genetic and exposure-history diversity represented. Based on pairwise subsampling, the degree of clonotype sharing among donors was expected to be affected by sequencing depth. Rarefaction of sorted-subset datasets indicated incomplete sequencing despite the large sequencing depth.

Using the deep immunoSEQ assay, TCR CDR3 regions were amplified from genomic DNA by multiplex PCR. For each cell subset, the extracted genomic DNA was distributed evenly across all wells of several immunoSEQ 96-well plates, and each plate served as one replicate. For sorted subsets, approximately 210 ng of genomic DNA, equivalent to around 29,000 T cell genomes, went into each replicate PCR. Purified libraries were measured with a Qubit 3.0 fluorometer, size-checked on a Bioanalyzer 2100, and measured again with the KAPA Library Quantification kit. Every immunoSEQ 96-well plate was sequenced on a dedicated single-read 150-cycle Illumina NextSeq 550 flow cell. On the study's bioinformatics: Because the immunoSEQ output included only junctional sequences and no quality scores, the filtering could not be the same as the filtering used for full-length reads. Sequences were annotated with PyIR, a Python wrapper for IgBLAST v1.9, using IMGT germline references to assign V/J genes and CDR3. Reads were filtered out if the reads had weak V/J assignments (E-value above 1e-6), no CDR3, stop codons, out-of-frame junctions, or ambiguous translated residues. V3J clonotypes were defined by identical inferred V gene, J gene, and CDR3 amino acid sequence. Percentage overlap between repertoires was calculated by dividing the number of shared unique clonotypes by the size of the smaller repertoire. Repertoire richness was assessed with RTK rarefaction, the Chao1 estimator, and Recon v2.1 estimates of unobserved clonotypes. OLGA was used to compute generation probabilities for all TCRbeta clonotypes that the gDNA method yielded from several donors. Here the immuneACCESS table is served through TCRdb, limited to in-frame sequences with V and J called. Missing clones are a known gap in these copies; in checked studies unresolved V genes cover under half, and the rest lacks a known reason. V and J calls plus clone size are reproduced from that table; the DNA served to infer D and trimming. Counted in this sample were about 960,000 clones; less than 85% of them appeared once. Clones ranked in the top ten supply approximately 1.5% of the sample.

Healthy HIV-negative adults with no recently reported acute infections or vaccinations were included as donors. Every donor was a Caucasian adult residing in Nashville, Tennessee, USA. CD4+ T cells were enriched by magnetic negative selection; naive cells were then positively selected on CD45RA, and the negative fraction formed the memory subset. After blood collection by leukapheresis, PBMCs were isolated using Ficoll-Histopaque density gradient centrifugation and then cryopreserved in the vapor phase of liquid nitrogen. Purity and quantity of every magnetically sorted T cell population were checked by analytical flow cytometry. From each sorted fraction, genomic DNA was isolated and quantified by UV absorbance on a Nanodrop 2000c. V is cut by 4 bases and J by 0 bases, and the space between the germline ends is 12 bases. From the cysteine up to the phenylalanine, the CDR3 has a length of 15 residues. Only the CDR3 portion is preserved as DNA: 45 bases, with reading frame beginning at the first base. For CDR1 and CDR2, the germline V gene lists SGDLS and YYNGEE.

The receptor's source is a man aged 18 to 30 in good health. Rearrangement joined TRBV9 to TRBJ2-3; confidence is insufficient to name the D gene. The sequenced sample was memory CD4+ T cells sorted from blood. What this sample's cell subset or site label stands for: CD45RA-negative fraction. The base sequence is TGTGCCAGCAGCACCCGTGGCGGTAGCACAGATACGCAGTATTTT. This sequence encodes CASSTRGGSTDTQYF. The reference TRBV9 and TRBJ2-3 proteins fill in what lies around the CDR3, so the full variable domain reads DSGVTQTPKHLITATGQRVTLRCSPRSGDLSVYWYQQSLDQGLQFLIQYYNGEERAKGNILERFSAQQFPDLHSELNLSSLELGDSALYFCASSTRGGSTDTQYFGPGTRLTVL.